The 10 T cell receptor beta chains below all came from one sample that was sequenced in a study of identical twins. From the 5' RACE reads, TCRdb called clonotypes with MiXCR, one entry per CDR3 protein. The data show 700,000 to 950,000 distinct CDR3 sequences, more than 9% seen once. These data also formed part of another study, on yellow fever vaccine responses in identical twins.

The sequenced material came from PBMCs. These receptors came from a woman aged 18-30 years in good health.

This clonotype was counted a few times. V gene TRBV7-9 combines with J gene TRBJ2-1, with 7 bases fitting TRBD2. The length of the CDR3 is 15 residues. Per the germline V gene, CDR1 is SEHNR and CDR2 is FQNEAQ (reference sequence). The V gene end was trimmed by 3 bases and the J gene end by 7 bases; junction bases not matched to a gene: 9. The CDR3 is CASSFPRGVLNEQFF. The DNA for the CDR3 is TGTGCCAGCAGCTTCCCTCGGGGGGTATTGAATGAGCAGTTCTTC.

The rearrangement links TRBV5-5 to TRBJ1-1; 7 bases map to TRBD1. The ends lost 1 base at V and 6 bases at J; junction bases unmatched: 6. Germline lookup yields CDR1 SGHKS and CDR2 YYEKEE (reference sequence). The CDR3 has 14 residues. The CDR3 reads CASSLSPQGAEAFF. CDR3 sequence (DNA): TGTGCCAGCAGCTTGAGCCCCCAGGGGGCTGAAGCTTTCTTT.

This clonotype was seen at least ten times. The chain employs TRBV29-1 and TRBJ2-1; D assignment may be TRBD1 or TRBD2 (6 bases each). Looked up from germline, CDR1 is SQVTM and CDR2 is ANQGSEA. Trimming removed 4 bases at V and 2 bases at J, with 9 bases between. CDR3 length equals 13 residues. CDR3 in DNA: TGCAGCGTTGCCGGGGGCCCCTACAATGAGCAGTTCTTC. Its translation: CSVAGGPYNEQFF.

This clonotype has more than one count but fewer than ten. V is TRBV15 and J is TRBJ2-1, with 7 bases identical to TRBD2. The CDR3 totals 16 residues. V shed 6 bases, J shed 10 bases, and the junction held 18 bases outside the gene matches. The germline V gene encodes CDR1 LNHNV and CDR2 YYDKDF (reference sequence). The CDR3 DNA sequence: TGTGCCACCAGGAGCTCCGGACTAGGCCAGTCGGGAGAGCAGTTCTTC. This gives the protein CATRSSGLGQSGEQFF.

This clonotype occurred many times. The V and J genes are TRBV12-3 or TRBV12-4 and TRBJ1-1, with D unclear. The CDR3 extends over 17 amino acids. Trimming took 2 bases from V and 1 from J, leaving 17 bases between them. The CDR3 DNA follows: TGTGCCAGCAGTTTAATCTCCGGCTGGGCTCAGAACACTGAAGCTTTCTTT. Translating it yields CASSLISGWAQNTEAFF.

The CDR3 loop reads CASRSRGQGTDTQYF. CDR3 coding DNA: TGCGCCAGCAGAAGCAGGGGACAGGGCACAGATACGCAGTATTTT. The chain joins TRBV5-1 to TRBJ2-3, with 8 bases aligning to TRBD1. V was pared by 5 bases and J by 1 base, with 6 bases of the junction left unmatched. CDR3 size: 15 residues. Germline V gives CDR1 SGHRS, CDR2 YFSETQ.

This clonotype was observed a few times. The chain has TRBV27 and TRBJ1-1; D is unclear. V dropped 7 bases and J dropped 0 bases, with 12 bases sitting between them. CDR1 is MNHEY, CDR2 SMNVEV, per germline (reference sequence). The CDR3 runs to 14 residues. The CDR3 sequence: CASTPGSLNTEAFF. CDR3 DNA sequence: TGTGCCAGCACCCCGGGGTCGCTGAACACTGAAGCTTTCTTT.

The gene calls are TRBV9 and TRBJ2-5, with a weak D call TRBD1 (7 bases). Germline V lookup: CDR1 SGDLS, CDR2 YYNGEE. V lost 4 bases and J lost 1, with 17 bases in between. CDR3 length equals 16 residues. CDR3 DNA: TGTGCCAGCAGCCCCAGGGGGGCAGAAAGCCAAGAGACCCAGTACTTC. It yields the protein CASSPRGAESQETQYF. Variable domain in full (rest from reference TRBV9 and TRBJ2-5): DSGVTQTPKHLITATGQRVTLRCSPRSGDLSVYWYQQSLDQGLQFLIQYYNGEERAKGNILERFSAQQFPDLHSELNLSSLELGDSALYFCASSPRGAESQETQYFGPGTRLLVL.

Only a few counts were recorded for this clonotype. The CDR3 DNA follows: TGTGCCAGCAGCTATAGGACTAGCGGCGGCGATACGCAGTATTTT. Its protein product is CASSYRTSGGDTQYF. V gene TRBV7-2 combines with J gene TRBJ2-3; 10 nucleotides match TRBD2. This CDR3 spans 15 amino acids. V trimming: 4 bases; J trimming: 6 bases; junction bases outside the gene matches: 7. The germline CDR1 and CDR2 sequences are SGHTA and FQGNSA.

CDR3 amino acids: CASSLSSAANTGELFF. As DNA, the CDR3 is TGCGCCAGCAGCTTGTCTAGCGCCGCGAACACCGGGGAGCTGTTTTTT. J is TRBJ2-2 and V is TRBV5-1; TRBD2 is a possible D gene (6 bases). Germline V gene data show CDR1 as SGHRS and CDR2 as YFSETQ. CDR3 length equals 16 residues. V was trimmed by 1 base and J by 0 bases, leaving 10 bases between them.